Each of the 21 T cell receptor beta chains below was sequenced from the same sample in a study of blood T cell repertoires in COVID-19. Only in-frame clones appear in the TCRdb table, and some are missing; sequencing was by immunoSEQ multiplex PCR. The table has 140,000 or so clones, over 60% seen once. Specimen: peripheral blood. The receptors were sampled from a man in his fifties or sixties with acute or convalescent COVID-19.

The V call is TRBV4-1, the J call TRBJ2-5, with TRBD1 matching over 9 bases. Unmatched junction bases numbered 6, after V lost 2 bases and J lost 5 bases. Per germline, CDR1 MGHRA and CDR2 YSYEKL. The CDR3 is 15 amino acids. CDR3 coding DNA: TGCGCCAGCAGCCAATCCGGGACAGGGATGGAGACCCAGTACTTC. It yields the protein CASSQSGTGMETQYF.

V and J are TRBV5-1 and TRBJ1-3; 7 bases line up with TRBD1. In germline, CDR1 is SGHRS, CDR2 YFSETQ. The CDR3 is 13 amino acids. Unmatched junction bases numbered 2, after V lost 4 bases and J lost 4 bases. The CDR3 region has the DNA TGCGCCAGCAGCACAGGGGCAGGAAACACCATATATTTT. Amino acids: CASSTGAGNTIYF.

V usage is TRBV10-2 and J usage is TRBJ1-5; the D gene is possibly TRBD1 (5 bases). Trimming pared 5 bases from V and 2 bases from J, leaving 13 bases between. This CDR3 is 15 amino acids long. Germline V gene lookup returns CDR1 WSHSY and CDR2 SAAADI. In DNA, the CDR3 is TGCGCCAGCAGTAGGGGCCCCGAGGGCAATCAGCCCCAGCATTTT. It is translated as CASSRGPEGNQPQHF.

The chain joins TRBV3-1 (or the pseudogene TRBV3-2) to TRBJ1-4; no reliable D call. V lost 4 bases, J lost 0 bases, and 6 bases lay in between. Germline V CDR1 and CDR2: LGHDT, YNNKEL (reference sequence). The CDR3 is 14 residues long. The CDR3 spells CASSLSSTNEKLFF. CDR3 coding DNA: TGTGCCAGCAGCCTCAGTTCAACTAATGAAAAACTGTTTTTT.

The chain is built from TRBV5-4 and TRBJ1-6; D uncertain. CDR1 and CDR2 from the germline V gene are SGHNT and YYREEE (reference sequence). CDR3 length: 16 amino acids. V lost 1 base, J lost 0 bases, and 8 bases lay in between. CDR3 sequence (DNA): TGTGCCAGCAGCTTGTCGGTGAGCTCCTATAATTCACCCCTCCACTTT. It yields the protein CASSLSVSSYNSPLHF.

This sequence joins TRBV30 and TRBJ2-1; tentative D call: TRBD2 (6 bases). The CDR3 extends over 15 amino acids. CDR1 is GTSNPN, CDR2 SVGIG, per germline (reference sequence). With 1 base removed from V and 6 bases from J, the gap between germline ends came to 16 bases. CDR3 in DNA: TGTGCCTGGAGTGGGGGGGAGGTGGGGACCAATGAGCAGTTCTTC. It encodes CAWSGGEVGTNEQFF. The full variable domain, completed using reference TRBV30 and TRBJ2-1, is SQTIHQWPATLVQPVGSPLSLECTVEGTSNPNLYWYRQAAGRGLQLLFYSVGIGQISSEVPQNLSASRPQDRQFILSSKKLLLSDSGFYLCAWSGGEVGTNEQFFGPGTRLTVL.

The chain combines TRBV20-1 with TRBJ2-1; TRBD2 might be the D (6 bases). Looked up from germline, CDR1 is DFQATT and CDR2 is SNEGSKA (reference sequence). This CDR3 has 11 residues. V lost 5 bases, J lost 8 bases, and 10 bases lay in between. CDR3: CSAPRDYEQFF. CDR3 coding DNA: TGCAGTGCTCCTCGGGACTATGAGCAGTTCTTC.

This chain joins TRBV7-6 and TRBJ2-3, with a weak D call TRBD2 (6 bases). The germline V and J ends were trimmed by 5 bases and 2 bases, with 14 bases remaining between them. This CDR3 has 15 residues. Germline lookup yields CDR1 SGHVS and CDR2 FNYEAQ. In DNA form, the CDR3 reads TGTGCCAGCAGCCCGACTAGTGGCCTCACAGATACGCAGTATTTT. It encodes CASSPTSGLTDTQYF.

This clone was detected only once. The J gene is TRBJ2-5, the V gene TRBV4-2, with D possibly matching TRBD1 (5 bases). CDR1 is LGHNA, CDR2 YNFKEQ, per germline. The CDR3 sequence is 14 residues long. V lost 1 base, J lost 5 bases, and 11 bases lay in between. The CDR3 spells CASSQGRADETQYF. Here the CDR3 DNA reads TGTGCCAGCAGCCAAGGCAGGGCCGACGAGACCCAGTACTTC.

This clone was seen more than once but under ten times. Within the sample, other DNA sequences also encode this same CDR3. The rearrangement uses TRBV12-3 or TRBV12-4 and TRBJ1-1; unclear D gene. The V gene lost 3 bases and the J gene lost 1 base, with 6 bases spanning the gap. The CDR3 sequence is 13 residues long. In nucleotides, the CDR3 is TGTGCCAGCAGTTTGCGGGAGAACACTGAAGCTTTCTTT. Translated, it gives CASSLRENTEAFF.

This rearrangement joins TRBV15 to TRBJ2-7; 8 bases are a match to TRBD1. This CDR3 comprises 15 residues. Germline V gives CDR1 LNHNV, CDR2 YYDKDF (reference sequence). V shed 5 bases, J shed 1 base, and the junction held 7 bases outside the gene matches. CDR3 in amino acids: CATSQDRGLSYEQYF. The CDR3 coding sequence is TGTGCCACCAGCCAAGACAGGGGTCTTTCCTACGAGCAGTACTTC.

The chain employs TRBV14 and TRBJ1-1; 9 bases are shared with TRBD1. The V and J ends lost 0 bases and 5 bases, in that order; junction bases with no gene match: 7. Germline assignment: CDR1 SGHDN and CDR2 FVKESK. The CDR3 is 16 amino acids. The CDR3 sequence is CASSQELSGTGTEAFF. CDR3 sequence (DNA): TGTGCCAGCAGCCAAGAGCTTTCCGGGACAGGGACTGAAGCTTTCTTT.

The chain joins TRBV19 to TRBJ2-1, with TRBD2 identical over 9 bases. Germline assignment: CDR1 LNHDA and CDR2 SQIVND (reference sequence). J gave up 4 bases and V 7 bases, and 5 bases lay outside the gene matches. This CDR3 has 14 residues. The CDR3 is CASKKRGEYNEQFF. The CDR3 DNA follows: TGTGCCAGTAAGAAGCGGGGGGAATACAATGAGCAGTTCTTC. The full variable domain, its missing parts supplied by reference TRBV19 and TRBJ2-1, is DGGITQSPKYLFRKEGQNVTLSCEQNLNHDAMYWYRQDPGQGLRLIYYSQIVNDFQKGDIAEGYSVSREKKESFPLTVTSAQKNPTAFYLCASKKRGEYNEQFFGPGTRLTVL.

The V and J genes are TRBV19 and TRBJ2-3; 7 nucleotides line up with TRBD1. Germline trimming cut 6 bases from V and 2 bases from J; bases unmatched to any gene: 5. Germline CDR1 LNHDA, CDR2 SQIVND (reference sequence). This CDR3 contains 14 residues. The CDR3 sequence is CASRRDRSTDTQYF. CDR3 coding DNA: TGTGCCAGTAGACGGGACAGATCCACAGATACGCAGTATTTT.

V usage is TRBV19 and J usage is TRBJ2-3; 9 positions agree with TRBD1. This CDR3 contains 14 residues. Germline trimming cut 5 bases from V and 1 base from J; bases unmatched to any gene: 1. Germline-derived CDR1 and CDR2 are LNHDA and SQIVND (reference sequence). DNA for the CDR3: TGTGCCAGTAGTCGGGACAGGGGCACAGATACGCAGTATTTT. Protein product: CASSRDRGTDTQYF.

The V and J genes are TRBV19 and TRBJ2-2; 7 positions match TRBD1. The CDR3 consists of 14 residues. V dropped 9 bases and J dropped 0; count of bases not matched to a gene: 4. The germline V gene has CDR1 LNHDA and CDR2 SQIVND (reference sequence). CDR3 nucleotide sequence: TGTGCCAGCGTCGGGACAGCGAACACCGGGGAGCTGTTTTTT. Its protein product is CASVGTANTGELFF.

This chain uses TRBV24-1 with TRBJ2-1, with no clear D. Trimming pared 6 bases from V and 3 bases from J, leaving 8 bases between. The V gene's germline CDR1 is KGHDR and CDR2 SFDVKD. The CDR3 is 13 amino acids. The CDR3 reads CATSPPYYNEQFF. CDR3 nucleotide sequence: TGTGCCACCAGTCCGCCCTACTACAATGAGCAGTTCTTC.

V and J are TRBV6-2 or TRBV6-3 and TRBJ1-5, with D unresolved. V dropped 6 bases and J dropped 0 bases, with 9 bases sitting between them. The CDR3 runs to 14 residues. Germline CDR1 reads MNHEY; CDR2 reads SVGEGT. CDR3 residues: CASSSVYSNQPQHF. DNA for the CDR3: TGTGCCAGCAGCTCGGTGTATAGCAATCAGCCCCAGCATTTT.

The chain uses TRBV3-1 (or the pseudogene TRBV3-2) and TRBJ2-5, with 7 bases identical to TRBD2. The germline CDR1 and CDR2 sequences are LGHDT and YNNKEL (reference sequence). V gave up 1 base and J gave up 1 base; unmatched junction bases: 3. This CDR3 has 15 amino acids. For the CDR3, the DNA is TGTGCCAGCAGCCAAGCGGCGGGAGCCCAAGAGACCCAGTACTTC. Translation gives CASSQAAGAQETQYF.

The chain has TRBV3-1 (or the pseudogene TRBV3-2) and TRBJ1-1, with D perhaps TRBD1 (6 bases). CDR1 and CDR2 (germline): LGHDT, YNNKEL (reference sequence). Deletions cut 0 bases from V and 11 bases from J, with 16 bases between. This CDR3 comprises 14 residues. In nucleotides, the CDR3 is TGTGCCAGCAGCCAAGAAAGAACGGCGGGGGCGGCTTTCTTT. Protein product: CASSQERTAGAAFF.

This chain connects TRBV9 to TRBJ1-2; no firm D call. This CDR3 is built from 11 residues. Germline CDR1 SGDLS, CDR2 YYNGEE. V gave up 3 bases and J gave up 8 bases, with 8 bases separating them. The CDR3 nucleotides are TGTGCCAGCAGCGGCGGGAGGGGCTACACCTTC. Protein: CASSGGRGYTF. The full variable domain, completed using reference TRBV9 and TRBJ1-2, is DSGVTQTPKHLITATGQRVTLRCSPRSGDLSVYWYQQSLDQGLQFLIQYYNGEERAKGNILERFSAQQFPDLHSELNLSSLELGDSALYFCASSGGRGYTFGSGTRLTVV.